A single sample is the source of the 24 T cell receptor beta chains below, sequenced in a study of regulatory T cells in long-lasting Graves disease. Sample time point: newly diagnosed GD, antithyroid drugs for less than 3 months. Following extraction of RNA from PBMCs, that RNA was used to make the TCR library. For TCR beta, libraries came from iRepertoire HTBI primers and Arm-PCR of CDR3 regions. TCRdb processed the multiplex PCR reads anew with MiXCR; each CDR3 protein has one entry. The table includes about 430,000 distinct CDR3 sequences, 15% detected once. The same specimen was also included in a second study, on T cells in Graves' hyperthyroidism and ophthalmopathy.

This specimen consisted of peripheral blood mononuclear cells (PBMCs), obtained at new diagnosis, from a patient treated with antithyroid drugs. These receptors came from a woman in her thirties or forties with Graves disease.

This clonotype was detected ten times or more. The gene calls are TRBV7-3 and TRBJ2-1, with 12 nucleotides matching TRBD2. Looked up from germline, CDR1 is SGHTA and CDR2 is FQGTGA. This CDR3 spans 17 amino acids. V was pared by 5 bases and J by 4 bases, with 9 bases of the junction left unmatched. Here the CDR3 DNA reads TGTGCCAGCAGCCCGAAGACTAGCGGGAGTAGATACAATGAGCAGTTCTTC. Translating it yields CASSPKTSGSRYNEQFF.

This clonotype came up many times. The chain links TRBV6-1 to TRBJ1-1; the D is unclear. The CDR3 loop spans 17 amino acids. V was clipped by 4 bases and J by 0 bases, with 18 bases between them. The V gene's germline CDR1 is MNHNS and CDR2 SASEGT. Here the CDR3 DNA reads TGTGCCAGCAGTGGGTCACCCTTAGACACTTTGAACACTGAAGCTTTCTTT. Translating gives CASSGSPLDTLNTEAFF.

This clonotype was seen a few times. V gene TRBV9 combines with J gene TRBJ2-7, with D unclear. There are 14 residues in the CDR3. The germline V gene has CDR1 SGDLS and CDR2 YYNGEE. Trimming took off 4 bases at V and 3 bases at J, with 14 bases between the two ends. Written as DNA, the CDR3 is TGTGCCAGCAGCCCACCCCACCCCAACTACGAGCAGTACTTC. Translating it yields CASSPPHPNYEQYF.

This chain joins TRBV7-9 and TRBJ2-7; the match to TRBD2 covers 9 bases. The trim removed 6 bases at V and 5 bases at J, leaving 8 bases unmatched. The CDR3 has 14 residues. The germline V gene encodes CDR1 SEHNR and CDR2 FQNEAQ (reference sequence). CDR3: CASRPGLAPDEQYF. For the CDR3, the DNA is TGTGCCAGCAGACCGGGACTAGCCCCAGACGAGCAGTACTTC.

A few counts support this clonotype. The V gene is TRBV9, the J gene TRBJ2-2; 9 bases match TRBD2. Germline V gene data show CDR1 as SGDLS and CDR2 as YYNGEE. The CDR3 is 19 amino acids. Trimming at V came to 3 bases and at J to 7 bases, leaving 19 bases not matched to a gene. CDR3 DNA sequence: TGTGCCAGCAGCGATCACCTGTCGCGGGAGGGCCAAACAATCGGGGAGCTGTTTTTT. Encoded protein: CASSDHLSREGQTIGELFF.

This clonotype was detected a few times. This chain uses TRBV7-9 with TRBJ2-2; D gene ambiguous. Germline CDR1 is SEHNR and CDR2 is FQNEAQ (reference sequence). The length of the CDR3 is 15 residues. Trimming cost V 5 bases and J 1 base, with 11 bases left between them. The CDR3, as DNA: TGTGCCAGCAGCCCCGAGATAAAGAACACCGGGGAGCTGTTTTTT. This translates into CASSPEIKNTGELFF.

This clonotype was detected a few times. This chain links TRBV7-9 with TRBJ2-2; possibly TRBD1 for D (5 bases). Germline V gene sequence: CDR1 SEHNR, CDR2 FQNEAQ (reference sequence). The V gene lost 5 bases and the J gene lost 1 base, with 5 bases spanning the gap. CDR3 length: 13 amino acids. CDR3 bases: TGTGCCAGCAGCGGACAGAACACCGGGGAGCTGTTTTTT. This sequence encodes CASSGQNTGELFF.

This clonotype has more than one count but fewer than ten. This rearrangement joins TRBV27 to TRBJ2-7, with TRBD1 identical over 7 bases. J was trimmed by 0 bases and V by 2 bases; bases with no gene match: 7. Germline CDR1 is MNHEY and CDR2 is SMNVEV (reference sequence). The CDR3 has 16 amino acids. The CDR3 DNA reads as TGTGCCAGCAGTTTAACCCTCGGGACAGCCTCCTACGAGCAGTACTTC. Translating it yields CASSLTLGTASYEQYF.

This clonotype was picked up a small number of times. CDR3 protein: CASSQGRAWSGYTF. The DNA of the CDR3 is TGTGCCAGCAGCCAGGGAAGGGCGTGGAGCGGCTACACCTTC. V gene TRBV3-1 combines with J gene TRBJ1-2; D is undetermined. Germline assignment: CDR1 LGHDT and CDR2 YNNKEL (reference sequence). Trimming left V 3 bases short and J 8 bases short, with 16 bases between. CDR3 length: 14 residues.

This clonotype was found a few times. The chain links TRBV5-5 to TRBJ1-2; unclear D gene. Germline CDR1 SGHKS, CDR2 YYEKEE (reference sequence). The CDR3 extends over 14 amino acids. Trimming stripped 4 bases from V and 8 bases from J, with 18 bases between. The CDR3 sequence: CASSQQLTLAGYTF. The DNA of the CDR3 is TGTGCCAGCAGCCAACAGCTTACACTTGCGGGCTACACCTTC.

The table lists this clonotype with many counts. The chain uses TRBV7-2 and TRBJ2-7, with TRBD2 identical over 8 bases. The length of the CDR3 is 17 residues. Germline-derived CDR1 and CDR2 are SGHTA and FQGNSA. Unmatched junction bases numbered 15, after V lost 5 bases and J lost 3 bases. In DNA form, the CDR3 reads TGTGCCAGCAGCCCCACCCGGGCGGGGGGCATTGGCTACGAGCAGTACTTC. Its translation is CASSPTRAGGIGYEQYF.

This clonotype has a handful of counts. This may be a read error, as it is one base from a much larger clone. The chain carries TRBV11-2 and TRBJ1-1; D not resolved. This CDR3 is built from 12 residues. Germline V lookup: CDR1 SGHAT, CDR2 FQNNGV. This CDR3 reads CASSFYSTEALF. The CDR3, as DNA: TGTGCCAGCAGCTTTTATAGCACTGAAGCTCTCTTT.

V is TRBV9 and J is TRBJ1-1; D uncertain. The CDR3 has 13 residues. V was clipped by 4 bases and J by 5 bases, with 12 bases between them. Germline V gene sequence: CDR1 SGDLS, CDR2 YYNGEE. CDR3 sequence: CASSTLRSTEAFF. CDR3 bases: TGTGCCAGCAGCACCCTCAGGTCGACTGAAGCTTTCTTT. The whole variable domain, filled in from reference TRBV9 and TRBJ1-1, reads DSGVTQTPKHLITATGQRVTLRCSPRSGDLSVYWYQQSLDQGLQFLIQYYNGEERAKGNILERFSAQQFPDLHSELNLSSLELGDSALYFCASSTLRSTEAFFGQGTRLTVV.

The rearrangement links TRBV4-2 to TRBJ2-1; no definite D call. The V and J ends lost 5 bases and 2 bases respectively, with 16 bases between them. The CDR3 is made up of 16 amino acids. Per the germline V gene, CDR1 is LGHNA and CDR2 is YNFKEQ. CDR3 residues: CASSSSGRMAYNEQFF. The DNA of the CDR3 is TGTGCCAGCAGCTCCAGTGGGCGGATGGCCTACAATGAGCAGTTCTTC.

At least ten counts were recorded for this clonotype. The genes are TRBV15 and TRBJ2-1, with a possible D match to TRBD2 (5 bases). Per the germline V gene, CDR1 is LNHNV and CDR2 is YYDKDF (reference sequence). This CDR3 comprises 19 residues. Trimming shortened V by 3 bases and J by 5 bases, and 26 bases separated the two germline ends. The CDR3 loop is CATSRVNFQTNYLNNEQFF. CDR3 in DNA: TGTGCCACCAGCAGGGTAAACTTTCAGACTAACTACCTTAACAATGAGCAGTTCTTC.

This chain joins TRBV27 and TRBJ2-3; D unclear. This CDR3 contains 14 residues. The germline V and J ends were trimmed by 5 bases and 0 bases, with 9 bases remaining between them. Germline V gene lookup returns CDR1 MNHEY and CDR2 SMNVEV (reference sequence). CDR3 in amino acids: CASSPLPSTDTQYF. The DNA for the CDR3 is TGTGCCAGCAGTCCCCTTCCTAGCACAGATACGCAGTATTTT.

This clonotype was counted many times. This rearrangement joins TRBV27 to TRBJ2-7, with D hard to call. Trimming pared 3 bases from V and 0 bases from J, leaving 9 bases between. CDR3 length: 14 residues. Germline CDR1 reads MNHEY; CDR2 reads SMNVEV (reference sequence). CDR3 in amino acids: CASSFGPSSYEQYF. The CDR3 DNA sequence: TGTGCCAGCAGTTTTGGACCGAGCTCCTACGAGCAGTACTTC.

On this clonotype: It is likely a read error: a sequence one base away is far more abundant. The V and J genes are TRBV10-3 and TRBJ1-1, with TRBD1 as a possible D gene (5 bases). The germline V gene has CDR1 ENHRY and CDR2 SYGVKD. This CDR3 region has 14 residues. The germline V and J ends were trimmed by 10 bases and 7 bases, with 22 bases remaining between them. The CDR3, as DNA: TGTGCCAGCAGCTTATCGGGGGTTCGGTTTGAAGCTTTCTTT. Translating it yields CASSLSGVRFEAFF.

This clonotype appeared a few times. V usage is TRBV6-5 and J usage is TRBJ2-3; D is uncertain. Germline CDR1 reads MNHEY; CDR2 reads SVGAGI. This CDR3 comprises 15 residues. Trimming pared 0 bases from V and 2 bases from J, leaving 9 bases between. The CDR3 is CASSYSVALTDTQYF. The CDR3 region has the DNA TGTGCCAGCAGTTACTCGGTAGCCCTCACAGATACGCAGTATTTT.

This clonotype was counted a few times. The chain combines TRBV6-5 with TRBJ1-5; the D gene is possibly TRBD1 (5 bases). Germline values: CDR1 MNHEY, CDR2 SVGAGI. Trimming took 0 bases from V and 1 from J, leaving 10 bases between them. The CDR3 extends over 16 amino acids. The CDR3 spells CASSYSRGGSNQPQHF. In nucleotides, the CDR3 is TGTGCCAGCAGTTACTCAAGGGGCGGAAGCAATCAGCCCCAGCATTTT.

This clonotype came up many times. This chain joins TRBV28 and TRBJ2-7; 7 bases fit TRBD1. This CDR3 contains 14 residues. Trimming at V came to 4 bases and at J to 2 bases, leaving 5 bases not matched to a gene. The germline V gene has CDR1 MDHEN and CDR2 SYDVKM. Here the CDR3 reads CASSSPGQPYEQYF. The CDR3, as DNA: TGTGCCAGCAGTTCCCCGGGACAGCCCTACGAGCAGTACTTC.

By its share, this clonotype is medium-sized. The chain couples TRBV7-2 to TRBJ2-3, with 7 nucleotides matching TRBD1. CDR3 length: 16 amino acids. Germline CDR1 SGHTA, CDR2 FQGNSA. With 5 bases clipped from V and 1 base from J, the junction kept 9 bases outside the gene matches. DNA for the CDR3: TGTGCCAGCAGCCCAACTCCGCAGGGGGGCACAGATACGCAGTATTTT. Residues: CASSPTPQGGTDTQYF.

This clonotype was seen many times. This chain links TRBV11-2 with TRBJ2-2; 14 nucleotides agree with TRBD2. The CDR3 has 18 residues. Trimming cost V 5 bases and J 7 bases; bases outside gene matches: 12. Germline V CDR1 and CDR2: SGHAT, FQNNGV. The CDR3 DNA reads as TGTGCCAGCAGCGAACCGGGACTAGCGGGAGTGAGAATCGGGGAGCTGTTTTTT. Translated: CASSEPGLAGVRIGELFF. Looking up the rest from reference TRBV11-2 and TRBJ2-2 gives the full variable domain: EAGVAQSPRYKIIEKRQSVAFWCNPISGHATLYWYQQILGQGPKLLIQFQNNGVVDDSQLPKDRFSAERLKGVDSTLKIQPAKLEDSAVYLCASSEPGLAGVRIGELFFGEGSRLTVL.

DNA for the CDR3: TGTGCCAGCAGTGAAGCCAGGCGCGAGCAGTACTTC. This codes for CASSEARREQYF. J is TRBJ2-7 and V is TRBV6-2 or TRBV6-3, with D uncertain. The germline V and J ends were trimmed by 5 bases and 6 bases, with 11 bases remaining between them. Germline V gives CDR1 MNHEY, CDR2 SVGEGT. The CDR3 runs to 12 residues.